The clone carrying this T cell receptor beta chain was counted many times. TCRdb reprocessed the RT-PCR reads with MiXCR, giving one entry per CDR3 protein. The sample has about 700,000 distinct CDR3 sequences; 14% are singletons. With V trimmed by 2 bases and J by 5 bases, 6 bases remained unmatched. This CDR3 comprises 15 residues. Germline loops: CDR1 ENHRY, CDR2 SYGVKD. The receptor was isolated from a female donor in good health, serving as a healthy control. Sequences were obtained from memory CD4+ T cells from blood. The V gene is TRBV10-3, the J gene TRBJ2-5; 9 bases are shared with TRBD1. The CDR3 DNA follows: TGTGCCATCAGTGAGGCTTTGACAGGGGGGGAGACCCAGTACTTC. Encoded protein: CAISEALTGGETQYF.